This T cell receptor (beta chain) derives from a study of blood T cell repertoires in COVID-19. Study background: From the United States, Italy and Spain came samples of acute and convalescent COVID-19. From T cells, B-cell-depleted T cells, or PBMCs came the material, which was cDNA or gDNA.

The V and J ends lost 6 bases and 6 bases, in that order; junction bases with no gene match: 6. Looked up from germline, CDR1 is MNHEY and CDR2 is SVGEGT. The CDR3 consists of 14 residues. The method was immunoSEQ multiplex PCR; TCRdb's version includes in-frame clones alone and lacks a portion of them. This sample has around 78,000 clones, with approximately 88% found just once. This clonotype was obtained from a man aged 50 to 59 with active COVID-19. The J gene is TRBJ2-2, the V gene TRBV6-2 or TRBV6-3; TRBD1 matches at 8 bases. The sequencing sample was made of peripheral blood. The CDR3 here is CASSGQGFPGELFF. CDR3 in DNA: TGTGCCAGCAGCGGACAGGGTTTCCCCGGGGAGCTGTTTTTT.